The rows below give T cell receptor beta chains drawn from one sample of a study of patients and donors after allogeneic stem cell transplantation. Each CDR3 protein gets one entry after TCRdb re-called the RT-PCR reads with MiXCR. The sample carries about a million distinct CDR3 sequences, roughly 18% recorded once. Sequencing was carried out using blood, either unsorted or a sorted T cell fraction (not recorded which). Source of these receptors: a human donor who was either an allogeneic HSCT recipient or a stem cell or donor lymphocyte infusion donor (not recorded which). It is not recorded whose cells these are; they may come from a transplant donor. Both conserved end residues are part of each CDR3. The D gene is left open where the match is weak. Size is omitted from some rows. Given values are once, few, many or a class for expanded clones.

>12|few|TRBJ1-1|TRBV5-6|NA
CASSVWDEKAFF
TGTGCCAGCAGCGTATGGGACGAGAAAGCTTTCTTT
>15|few|TRBJ2-7|TRBV5-1|NA
CANLDPGAASYEQYF
TGCGCCAACTTGGACCCGGGGGCCGCCTCCTACGAGCAGTACTTC
>14|few|TRBJ1-1|TRBV6-1|NA
CASTEARGGTEAFF
TGTGCCAGCACAGAGGCCCGTGGGGGCACTGAAGCTTTCTTT
>14|many|TRBJ2-1|TRBV12-3/TRBV12-4|NA
CASSKDWNRNEQFF
TGTGCCAGCAGCAAAGACTGGAATCGCAATGAGCAGTTCTTC
>13|NA|TRBJ1-1|TRBV18|NA
CASSAAGREEAFF
TGTGCCAGCTCCGCGGCAGGGAGAGAGGAAGCTTTCTTT
>16|few|TRBJ2-7|TRBV11-2|NA
CASSSIRRVGPYEQYF
TGTGCCAGCAGCTCGATCCGGAGGGTAGGGCCCTACGAGCAGTACTTC
>14|few|TRBJ2-2|TRBV29-1|NA
CSVAGALNTGELFF
TGCAGCGTTGCAGGGGCCCTCAACACCGGGGAGCTGTTTTTT
>15|few|TRBJ2-2|TRBV7-2|NA
CASSSTGARNGELFF
TGTGCCAGCAGCTCGACGGGGGCGCGTAACGGGGAGCTGTTTTTT
>16|few|TRBJ2-5|TRBV5-6|NA
CASSFQRGAGQETQYF
TGTGCCAGCAGCTTTCAAAGGGGGGCTGGCCAAGAGACCCAGTACTTC
>17|few|TRBJ2-5|TRBV4-2|TRBD2
CASSQVVSGGLQETQYF
TGTGCCAGCAGCCAAGTTGTTAGCGGGGGCCTCCAAGAGACCCAGTACTTC
>15|NA|TRBJ1-5|TRBV4-1|NA
CASSQDEGRDQPQHF
TGCGCCAGCAGCCAAGACGAGGGCCGGGATCAGCCCCAGCATTTT
>14|many|TRBJ1-3|TRBV5-1|TRBD1
CASSLTGLGNTIYF
TGCGCCAGCAGCCTGACAGGGCTAGGAAACACCATATATTTT
>14|NA|TRBJ2-7|TRBV4-3|NA
CASSSRLQTYEQYF
TGCGCCAGCAGCTCCCGATTGCAAACCTACGAGCAGTACTTC
>14|few|TRBJ1-1|TRBV5-1|NA
CASSLGSLPLEAFF
TGCGCCAGCAGCTTGGGCAGTCTACCACTTGAAGCTTTCTTT
>15|few|TRBJ1-1|TRBV5-1|NA
CASSLDLGLGTEAFF
TGCGCCAGCAGCTTGGATCTGGGGCTGGGTACTGAAGCTTTCTTT
>14|few|TRBJ2-4|TRBV12-3/TRBV12-4|NA
CASSSTLLFAIQYF
TGTGCCAGCAGTTCTACCCTTCTGTTCGCCATTCAGTACTTC
>16|few|TRBJ2-7|TRBV11-2|TRBD2
CASSPPWGLAGDEQYF
TGTGCCAGCAGCCCACCCTGGGGACTAGCGGGAGACGAGCAGTACTTC
>14|NA|TRBJ1-2|TRBV27|TRBD1
CASSLHGQGYGYTF
TGTGCCAGCAGTCTACATGGACAGGGGTATGGCTACACCTTC
>18|NA|TRBJ2-5|TRBV20-1|TRBD2
CSAREWYFASGRTETQYF
TGCAGTGCTAGAGAATGGTACTTCGCTAGCGGGAGGACGGAGACCCAGTACTTC